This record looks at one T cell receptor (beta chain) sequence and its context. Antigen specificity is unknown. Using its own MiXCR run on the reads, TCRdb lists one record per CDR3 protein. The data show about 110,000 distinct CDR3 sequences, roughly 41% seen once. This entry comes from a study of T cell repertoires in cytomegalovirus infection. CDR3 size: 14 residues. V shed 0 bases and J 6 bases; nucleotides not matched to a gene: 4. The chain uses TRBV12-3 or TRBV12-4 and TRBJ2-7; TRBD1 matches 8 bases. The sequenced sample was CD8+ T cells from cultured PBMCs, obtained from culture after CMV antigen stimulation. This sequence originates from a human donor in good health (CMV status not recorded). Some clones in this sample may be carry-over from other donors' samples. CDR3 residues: CASSLADRDGEQYF. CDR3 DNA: TGTGCCAGCAGTTTAGCGGACAGGGACGGCGAGCAGTACTTC.